The clone carrying this T cell receptor (beta chain) is categorized as medium-sized. This entry is derived from a study of metastatic and nonmetastatic thyroid tumors. At the level of the study: The authors compared repertoires across blood and tumor or nodule tissue from malignant and benign thyroid patients.

The CDR3 totals 15 residues. V dropped 2 bases and J dropped 1; count of bases not matched to a gene: 4. Germline-derived CDR1 and CDR2 are MNHEY and SVGAGI. TCRdb re-called clones from the PCR reads using MiXCR. The sample has tens of thousands of clones; roughly a third are singletons. Thyroid surgery was performed in patients who had received no treatment beforehand. This chain links TRBV6-5 with TRBJ2-7, with TRBD1 matching over 8 bases. This receptor was obtained from a female donor with papillary thyroid cancer or a benign thyroid nodule (not recorded which). Some clones in this sample may be carry-over from other donors' samples. The sample taken for sequencing was blood. CDR3 sequence reads: CASSYDGQGSYEQYF. In nucleotides, the CDR3 is TGTGCCAGCAGTTACGATGGACAGGGTTCCTACGAGCAGTACTTC.